This TCR beta chain comes out of a study of vaccination and CD4 T cells after COVID-19. The Oncomine TCR Beta short-read assay sequenced DNA from cultured CD4+ T cells. Each CDR3 protein gets one entry after TCRdb re-called the PCR reads with MiXCR. The table has over 11,000 distinct CDR3 sequences, around 64% seen once. The treatment here: roughly nine-day PBMC culture with coronavirus spike peptide pools or control peptides (ViraFEST assay). Half the growth medium was swapped for new IL-2 medium on days 3 and 7. V was clipped by 1 base and J by 2 bases, with 18 bases between them. Germline loops: CDR1 DFQATT, CDR2 SNEGSKA (reference sequence). The CDR3 extends over 17 amino acids. This clonotype came up once. No antigen is known for it.

The receptor comes from a human donor who had recovered from COVID-19. Material for sequencing was CD4+ T cells from blood, cultured in vitro. The J gene is TRBJ2-1, the V gene TRBV20-1, with D perhaps being TRBD1 or TRBD2 (6 bases each). The CDR3 region has the DNA TGCAGTGCTAGAGGCGGCGGGGCAGGGGCTACCTACAATGAGCAGTTCTTC. Translated, it gives CSARGGGAGATYNEQFF.